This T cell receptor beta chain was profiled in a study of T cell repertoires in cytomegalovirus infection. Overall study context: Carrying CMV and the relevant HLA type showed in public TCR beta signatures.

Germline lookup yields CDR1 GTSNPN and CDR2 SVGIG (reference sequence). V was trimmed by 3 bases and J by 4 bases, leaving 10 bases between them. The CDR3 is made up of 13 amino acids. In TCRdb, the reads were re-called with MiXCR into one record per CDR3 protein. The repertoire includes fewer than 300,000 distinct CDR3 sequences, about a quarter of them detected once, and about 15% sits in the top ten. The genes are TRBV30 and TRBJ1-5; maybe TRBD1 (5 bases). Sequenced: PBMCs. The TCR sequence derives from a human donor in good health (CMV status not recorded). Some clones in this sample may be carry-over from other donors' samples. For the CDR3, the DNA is TGTGCCTGGAGGGAACAGGAGAATCAGCCCCAGCATTTT. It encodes CAWREQENQPQHF. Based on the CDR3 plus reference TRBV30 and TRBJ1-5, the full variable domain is SQTIHQWPATLVQPVGSPLSLECTVEGTSNPNLYWYRQAAGRGLQLLFYSVGIGQISSEVPQNLSASRPQDRQFILSSKKLLLSDSGFYLCAWREQENQPQHFGDGTRLSIL.